The 22 T cell receptor beta chains below all came from one sample that was sequenced in a study of T cells in Graves' hyperthyroidism and ophthalmopathy. Using RNA transcripts as the source, TCR beta CDR3 regions were amplified. RT-PCR in the first round (using the HTBI primer set) targeted the TCR CDR3. From the multiplex PCR reads, TCRdb called clonotypes with MiXCR, one entry per CDR3 protein. The sample yields roughly 840,000 distinct CDR3 sequences, over 35% seen once. The sample consisted of blood. Receptors were obtained from a man aged 18 to 35 with Graves' hyperthyroidism.

In its sample, this clonotype was seen many times. The chain couples TRBV10-3 to TRBJ1-5; D unclear. This CDR3 has 15 amino acids. V was clipped by 10 bases and J by 0 bases, with 16 bases between them. CDR1 ENHRY and CDR2 SYGVKD come from the germline V gene. CDR3 in amino acids: CATRKELLSNQPQHF. The CDR3 DNA follows: TGTGCCACGAGGAAGGAACTGCTTAGCAATCAGCCCCAGCATTTT.

The rearrangement joins TRBV29-1 to TRBJ2-2; D remains ambiguous. The ends were cut back, 2 bases at V and 2 bases at J, with 9 bases in the middle. The length of the CDR3 is 14 residues. In germline, CDR1 is SQVTM, CDR2 ANQGSEA. The CDR3 DNA reads TGCAGCGTTGAAACGGCCCTTAACACCGGGGAGCTGTTTTTT. Translated: CSVETALNTGELFF.

This clonotype was found a few times. The chain is built from TRBV20-1 and TRBJ1-1; weak D call: TRBD1 (6 bases). The ends were cut back, 6 bases at V and 10 bases at J, with 21 bases in the middle. This CDR3 contains 13 residues. CDR1 is DFQATT, CDR2 SNEGSKA, per germline (reference sequence). CDR3 nucleotide sequence: TGCAGTGCCCCCGCGGGGGACAACCAGAGAGCTTTCTTT. Translated: CSAPAGDNQRAFF.

The rearrangement uses TRBV29-1 and TRBJ2-7, with D maybe TRBD1 (5 bases). V lost 3 bases, J lost 3 bases, and 12 bases lay in between. Germline V gene lookup returns CDR1 SQVTM and CDR2 ANQGSEA. This CDR3 has 13 amino acids. CDR3 nucleotides: TGCAGCGTTGAGGCAGGGATGATCTACGAGCAGTACTTC. This gives the protein CSVEAGMIYEQYF.

In its sample, this clonotype was seen a few times. The chain couples TRBV11-2 to TRBJ1-1, with D possibly TRBD1 on 6 matching bases. The V end was cut by 0 bases, the J end by 0 bases, with 14 bases between. Germline V gene lookup returns CDR1 SGHAT and CDR2 FQNNGV. The CDR3 is 17 residues long. CDR3 bases: TGTGCCAGCAGCTTAGACAGGACAGCGACCGTGAACACTGAAGCTTTCTTT. Translation: CASSLDRTATVNTEAFF.

This clonotype was counted at least ten times. The chain couples TRBV7-8 to TRBJ1-4; weak D call: TRBD1 (5 bases). Germline V lookup: CDR1 SGHVS, CDR2 FQNEAQ. The CDR3 length is 15 residues. Trimming cost V 1 base and J 7 bases, with 13 bases left between them. CDR3 nucleotides: TGTGCCAGCAGCTTAGGATACCCCGGGGGTGAAAAACTGTTTTTT. Translating it yields CASSLGYPGGEKLFF. Drawing the rest from reference TRBV7-8 and TRBJ1-4, the complete variable domain is GAGVSQSPRYKVAKRGQDVALRCDPISGHVSLFWYQQALGQGPEFLTYFQNEAQLDKSGLPSDRFFAERPEGSVSTLKIQRTQQEDSAVYLCASSLGYPGGEKLFFGSGTQLSVL.

This chain joins TRBV4-2 and TRBJ2-5; TRBD2 might be the D (6 bases). The CDR3 totals 14 residues. V was trimmed by 4 bases and J by 5 bases, leaving 14 bases between them. Germline CDR1 is LGHNA and CDR2 is YNFKEQ. The CDR3 is CASSRRSGGETQYF. DNA for the CDR3: TGTGCCAGCAGCCGGCGTAGCGGTGGGGAGACCCAGTACTTC.

The chain has TRBV2 and TRBJ1-5; 9 nucleotides line up with TRBD1. Trimming took 7 bases from V and 5 from J; bases not matched to a gene: 3. Germline V gene data show CDR1 as SNHLY and CDR2 as FYNNEI. This CDR3 region has 13 residues. CDR3: CASTGQGYQPQHF. In DNA form, the CDR3 reads TGTGCCAGCACGGGACAGGGCTATCAGCCCCAGCATTTT.

The chain carries TRBV7-9 and TRBJ1-6, with D maybe TRBD1 (6 bases). CDR3 size: 15 residues. Trimming cost V 7 bases and J 12 bases, with 22 bases left between them. CDR1 SEHNR and CDR2 FQNEAQ come from the germline V gene (reference sequence). CDR3 DNA: TGTGCCAGCACCTCGGGGGGCACAGGGTCGTTACCCCTCCACTTT. Encoded protein: CASTSGGTGSLPLHF. The full variable domain, in which reference TRBV7-9 and TRBJ1-6 provide the parts outside the CDR3, is DTGVSQNPRHKITKRGQNVTFRCDPISEHNRLYWYRQTLGQGPEFLTYFQNEAQLEKSRLLSDRFSAERPKGSFSTLEIQRTEQGDSAMYLCASTSGGTGSLPLHFGNGTRLTVT.

The chain links TRBV12-3 or TRBV12-4 to TRBJ2-2, with D unresolved. This CDR3 region has 16 residues. Trimming took off 5 bases at V and 2 bases at J, with 15 bases between the two ends. CDR3 nucleotides: TGTGCCAGCAGTCCCCGTCCCCGTCGTAACACCGGGGAGCTGTTTTTT. It encodes CASSPRPRRNTGELFF.

The V gene is TRBV10-3, the J gene TRBJ1-2, with TRBD1 matching 7 bases. The trim removed 0 bases at V and 6 bases at J, leaving 4 bases unmatched. Germline lookup yields CDR1 ENHRY and CDR2 SYGVKD. CDR3 length: 14 amino acids. The CDR3 nucleotides are TGTGCCATCAGTGAGTCGTTGACAGGGAATGGCTACACCTTC. Translation gives CAISESLTGNGYTF.

The chain links TRBV6-4 to TRBJ2-7; D remains ambiguous. Germline V gene data show CDR1 as MRHNA and CDR2 as SNTAGT. There are 11 residues in the CDR3. The germline V and J ends were trimmed by 8 bases and 2 bases, with 7 bases remaining between them. DNA for the CDR3: TGTGCCAGCCGCCCAACCTACGAGCAGTACTTC. Translated: CASRPTYEQYF.

About this clonotype itself: This CDR3 fails to terminate in the conserved phenylalanine or tryptophan, so it likely reflects a read error. The chain recombines TRBV7-9 with TRBJ1-4; the match to TRBD1 covers 10 bases. V dropped 3 bases and J dropped 5; count of bases not matched to a gene: 6. Germline assignment: CDR1 SEHNR and CDR2 FQNEAQ (reference sequence). The CDR3 loop spans 16 amino acids. CDR3 in amino acids: CASSFGTGAPNEKLFS. The DNA of the CDR3 is TGTGCCAGCAGCTTCGGGACAGGGGCTCCGAATGAAAAACTGTTTTCT.

The chain joins TRBV29-1 to TRBJ1-1; 9 nucleotides align to TRBD1. The germline CDR1 and CDR2 sequences are SQVTM and ANQGSEA. The CDR3 sequence is 15 residues long. V was pared by 6 bases and J by 5 bases, with 13 bases of the junction left unmatched. CDR3 residues: CSVAQTGGDGTEAFF. CDR3 DNA: TGCAGCGTAGCTCAGACAGGGGGAGATGGGACTGAAGCTTTCTTT.

V is TRBV14 and J is TRBJ2-2; 9 nucleotides line up with TRBD2. With V trimmed by 4 bases and J by 3 bases, 9 bases remained unmatched. Germline V gives CDR1 SGHDN, CDR2 FVKESK. The CDR3 length is 17 residues. The DNA for the CDR3 is TGTGCCAGCAGCCCGTCTAGCGGGACCATCTACACCGGGGAGCTGTTTTTT. Its translation is CASSPSSGTIYTGELFF.

The chain uses TRBV10-2 and TRBJ2-5; 7 bases line up with TRBD2. Unmatched junction bases numbered 12, after V lost 6 bases and J lost 5 bases. This CDR3 has 15 residues. Germline V gene data show CDR1 as WSHSY and CDR2 as SAAADI. The CDR3 loop reads CASSIRDGRRETQYF. CDR3 coding DNA: TGCGCCAGCAGCATCCGGGACGGGAGGAGGGAGACCCAGTACTTC.

In regard to this clonotype: The junction differs from germline at one of its ends, possibly a read error. The chain uses TRBV15 and TRBJ2-2; 9 positions match TRBD1. Germline assignment: CDR1 LNHNV and CDR2 YYDKDF (reference sequence). There are 19 residues in the CDR3. In nucleotides, the CDR3 is TGTGCCACCAGCAGCCCCAAACAGGGGGCAATCATGAACACCGGGGAGCTGCTTTTT. This translates into CATSSPKQGAIMNTGELLF.

On this clonotype: Mismatch with germline at one junction end may stem from a read error. The chain couples TRBV2 to TRBJ2-5, with D possibly matching TRBD2 (5 bases). The CDR3 is 10 residues long. Germline V gene lookup returns CDR1 SNHLY and CDR2 FYNNEI. This CDR3 is CASSGGGFLF. The CDR3 bases are TGTGCCAGCAGTGGTGGCGGGTTTCTCTTC.

This clonotype was seen many times. The rearrangement joins TRBV12-3 or TRBV12-4 to TRBJ1-2; TRBD1 might be the D (5 bases). The CDR3 is made up of 12 amino acids. V was clipped by 6 bases and J by 11 bases, with 16 bases between them. The CDR3 DNA reads as TGTGCCAGCAGCCCCGGAACTGAGGGGTACACCTTC. It encodes CASSPGTEGYTF.

About this clonotype itself: This may stem from a read error, because a much larger clone lies one nucleotide away. This chain uses TRBV19 with TRBJ1-1; D possibly corresponds to TRBD1 (5 bases). The V end was cut by 1 base, the J end by 4 bases, with 10 bases between. The CDR3 has 14 amino acids. CDR1 and CDR2 (germline): LNHDA, SQIVND (reference sequence). The CDR3 DNA follows: TGTGCCAGTAGTATAGTAACGGGGACCACTGAAGCTTTCTTT. It encodes CASSIVTGTTEAFF. The whole variable domain, remainder taken from reference TRBV19 and TRBJ1-1, is DGGITQSPKYLFRKEGQNVTLSCEQNLNHDAMYWYRQDPGQGLRLIYYSQIVNDFQKGDIAEGYSVSREKKESFPLTVTSAQKNPTAFYLCASSIVTGTTEAFFGQGTRLTVV.

This clonotype was recorded at least ten times. This rearrangement joins TRBV24-1 to TRBJ1-5; TRBD1 is a possible D gene (5 bases). The germline gives CDR1 KGHDR, CDR2 SFDVKD. The CDR3 is made up of 14 amino acids. Deletions cut 2 bases from V and 5 bases from J, with 9 bases between. CDR3 amino acids: CATSDSQGYQPQHF. As DNA, the CDR3 is TGTGCCACCAGTGATTCCCAGGGCTATCAGCCCCAGCATTTT.

This clonotype was observed at least ten times. The chain has TRBV29-1 and TRBJ2-7, with 9 bases that match TRBD1. CDR1 and CDR2 from the germline V gene are SQVTM and ANQGSEA. The CDR3 has 17 amino acids. Germline trimming cut 6 bases from V and 5 bases from J; bases unmatched to any gene: 20. DNA for the CDR3: TGCAGCGTGGCCGCCCCGGACAGGGGAGATGGAGGCAACGAGCAGTACTTC. Its protein is CSVAAPDRGDGGNEQYF.